The 26 T cell receptor beta chains below were found in one sample sequenced in a study of somatic mutations in cytotoxic T cells in rheumatoid arthritis. Profiling relied on immunoSEQ multiplex PCR, and the TCRdb table lists in-frame clones only, not all of them. Seen here are some 20,000 clones, about 80% observed once, and the top ten hold under 15%. Sequenced: CD8+ T cells sorted from blood. Receptors originate from an adult with rheumatoid arthritis.

A word on this clone: One junction end disagrees with the germline gene, perhaps due to a read error. The genes are TRBV27 and TRBJ1-1; D not resolved. The CDR3 has 13 amino acids. The V gene's germline CDR1 is MNHEY and CDR2 SMNVEV (reference sequence). The CDR3 reads CASSLWQNAEAFF. The CDR3 DNA reads as TGTGCCAGCAGTTTGTGGCAGAACGCTGAAGCTTTCTTT.

This chain connects TRBV27 to TRBJ1-1; weak D call: TRBD1 (6 bases). The CDR3 loop spans 11 amino acids. V lost 5 bases to trimming and J lost 6 bases, with 7 bases between them. Germline CDR1 is MNHEY and CDR2 is SMNVEV (reference sequence). Written as DNA, the CDR3 is TGTGCCAGCAGTCGGGGGCCTGAAGCTTTCTTT. It translates to CASSRGPEAFF.

The rearrangement links TRBV6-1 to TRBJ2-7; D unresolved. The CDR3 loop spans 13 amino acids. Germline loops: CDR1 MNHNS, CDR2 SASEGT. With 6 bases removed from V and 2 bases from J, the gap between germline ends came to 11 bases. The CDR3 loop reads CASSVDAAYEQYF. As DNA, the CDR3 is TGTGCCAGCAGCGTCGACGCCGCCTACGAGCAGTACTTC.

This clone has only a few counts. The V call is TRBV29-1, the J call TRBJ1-2; 9 bases match TRBD1. This CDR3 has 12 residues. The germline gives CDR1 SQVTM, CDR2 ANQGSEA. Trimming removed 4 bases from V and 6 bases from J; junction bases left unmatched: 3. The CDR3 region has the DNA TGCAGCGTTGGTTGGACAGGGGATGGCTACACCTTC. Residues: CSVGWTGDGYTF.

The rearrangement joins TRBV28 to TRBJ2-1; the D is unclear. Trimming took off 4 bases at V and 15 bases at J, with 19 bases between the two ends. The CDR3 has 13 amino acids. In germline, CDR1 is MDHEN, CDR2 SYDVKM. CDR3 DNA sequence: TGTGCCAGCAGTTCCCCACCTACGTATGTTGGGTTCTTC. Protein: CASSSPPTYVGFF.

There are a few counts of this clone. The V gene is TRBV29-1, the J gene TRBJ2-3; perhaps TRBD2 as D (6 bases). The CDR3 extends over 16 amino acids. Germline CDR1 reads SQVTM; CDR2 reads ANQGSEA. V gave up 0 bases and J gave up 4 bases, with 17 bases separating them. Here the CDR3 reads CSVEEISRDRPDTQYF. The CDR3 DNA is TGCAGCGTTGAAGAGATCTCGCGGGACCGGCCAGATACGCAGTATTTT.

This clone was seen just once. The DNA for the CDR3 is TGCAGCGTTGGGTCGGGCCAAGAGACCCAGTACTTC. Its translation: CSVGSGQETQYF. This sequence joins TRBV29-1 and TRBJ2-5; D gene uncertain. Per the germline V gene, CDR1 is SQVTM and CDR2 is ANQGSEA. V lost 4 bases and J 1 base, leaving 7 bases between the germline ends. The CDR3 spans 12 residues. Filled out from reference TRBV29-1 and TRBJ2-5, the complete variable domain reads SAVISQKPSRDICQRGTSLTIQCQVDSQVTMMFWYRQQPGQSLTLIATANQGSEATYESGFVIDKFPISRPNLTFSTLTVSNMSPEDSSIYLCSVGSGQETQYFGPGTRLLVL.

The rearrangement joins TRBV4-3 to TRBJ2-7; D may be TRBD1 (5 bases). The V gene's germline CDR1 is LGHNA and CDR2 YSLEER. This CDR3 is 12 amino acids long. V gave up 0 bases and J gave up 6 bases, with 6 bases separating them. The CDR3 region is CASSQDRGEQYF. The CDR3 coding sequence is TGCGCCAGCAGCCAAGATAGGGGCGAGCAGTACTTC.

The chain links TRBV7-8 to TRBJ1-5; D is unresolved. Germline V CDR1 and CDR2: SGHVS, FQNEAQ. The CDR3 covers 17 residues. Trimming left V 1 base short and J 5 bases short, with 18 bases between. The CDR3 is CASSLGKGPRPYQPQHF. The CDR3, as DNA: TGTGCCAGCAGCTTAGGGAAGGGTCCCAGACCCTATCAGCCCCAGCATTTT.

V gene TRBV7-2 combines with J gene TRBJ2-3; 9 bases fit TRBD2. V lost 8 bases to trimming and J lost 4 bases; unmatched junction nucleotides: 10. The length of the CDR3 is 15 residues. CDR1 SGHTA and CDR2 FQGNSA come from the germline V gene. CDR3 residues: CASGWGGRAADTQYF. The CDR3 DNA sequence: TGTGCCAGCGGCTGGGGCGGGAGGGCGGCAGATACGCAGTATTTT.

V usage is TRBV7-9 and J usage is TRBJ2-1; 8 bases are a match to TRBD2. Germline V CDR1 and CDR2: SEHNR, FQNEAQ (reference sequence). The V gene end was trimmed by 4 bases and the J gene end by 5 bases; junction bases not matched to a gene: 7. The CDR3 covers 15 residues. CDR3 amino acids: CASSWLAGDNNEQFF. CDR3 coding DNA: TGTGCCAGCAGCTGGCTAGCGGGCGACAACAATGAGCAGTTCTTC.

This clone was observed once. This chain uses TRBV7-8 with TRBJ2-1; 13 bases line up with TRBD2. CDR3 length: 17 amino acids. Germline V gene lookup returns CDR1 SGHVS and CDR2 FQNEAQ. J was trimmed by 8 bases and V by 5 bases; bases with no gene match: 12. Here the CDR3 DNA reads TGTGCCAGCAGCCCAACTGCGGGACTAGCGGGGAAGTATGAGCAGTTCTTC. It is translated as CASSPTAGLAGKYEQFF.

The chain has TRBV27 and TRBJ2-1, with D perhaps TRBD2 (5 bases). CDR1 MNHEY and CDR2 SMNVEV come from the germline V gene (reference sequence). The CDR3 consists of 15 residues. V was clipped by 7 bases and J by 5 bases, with 18 bases between them. CDR3 nucleotides: TGTGCCAGCACCCACTCCCATCCCGGGAACAATGAGCAGTTCTTC. Translation gives CASTHSHPGNNEQFF.

In its sample, this clone was seen a few times. The chain employs TRBV12-5 and TRBJ2-7, with D unclear. The CDR3 loop spans 12 amino acids. The germline V gene encodes CDR1 LGHNT and CDR2 FRNRAP. Trimming pared 7 bases from V and 3 bases from J, leaving 10 bases between. Here the CDR3 reads CASEGDGYEQYF. The CDR3 DNA sequence: TGTGCTAGTGAAGGAGATGGCTACGAGCAGTACTTC.

The chain couples TRBV6-1 to TRBJ2-1; D is undetermined. CDR1 and CDR2 from the germline V gene are MNHNS and SASEGT. The CDR3 spans 13 residues. Trimming cost V 2 bases and J 8 bases, with 10 bases left between them. CDR3 protein: CASSEYEVHEQFF. In nucleotides, the CDR3 is TGTGCCAGCAGTGAATATGAGGTCCATGAGCAGTTCTTC.

CDR3 region: CAWEERESIYNEQFF. The CDR3 nucleotides read TGTGCCTGGGAGGAGCGGGAGAGTATCTACAATGAGCAGTTCTTC. This sequence joins TRBV30 and TRBJ2-1; TRBD2 matches 8 bases. Germline CDR1 reads GTSNPN; CDR2 reads SVGIG (reference sequence). V shed 5 bases, J shed 3 bases, and the junction held 9 bases outside the gene matches. The CDR3 contains 15 residues.

This rearrangement joins TRBV11-2 to TRBJ2-3, with 10 positions matching TRBD2. The CDR3 sequence is 18 residues long. Germline loops: CDR1 SGHAT, CDR2 FQNNGV. Trimming took 5 bases from V and 3 from J; bases not matched to a gene: 14. The CDR3: CASSPRPSLAGDTDTQYF. The CDR3 DNA follows: TGTGCCAGCAGCCCTAGACCATCTCTAGCGGGAGATACAGATACGCAGTATTTT.

This CDR3 reads CASSARALAPQYF. As DNA, the CDR3 is TGTGCCAGCAGCGCGCGGGCCCTTGCTCCCCAGTACTTC. V is TRBV13 and J is TRBJ2-5, with D maybe TRBD2 (5 bases). Per germline, CDR1 PRHDT and CDR2 FYEKMQ (reference sequence). This CDR3 is 13 amino acids long. Deletions cut 5 bases from V and 9 bases from J, with 16 bases between.

The chain combines TRBV5-6 with TRBJ2-5, with 7 bases aligning to TRBD2. CDR1 is SGHDT, CDR2 YYEEEE, per germline. The CDR3 sequence is 16 residues long. V lost 0 bases and J lost 2; bases outside the gene matches: 7. The CDR3 sequence is CASSLDGTTYQETQYF. Written as DNA, the CDR3 is TGTGCCAGCAGCTTGGACGGGACTACCTATCAAGAGACCCAGTACTTC.

The chain couples TRBV5-8 to TRBJ1-2; tentative D call: TRBD1 (6 bases). The CDR3 runs 16 residues. V was clipped by 3 bases and J by 5 bases, with 20 bases between them. Germline V lookup: CDR1 SGHTS, CDR2 YDEGEE. CDR3 protein: CASSWGLAGAGYGYTF. DNA of the CDR3: TGTGCCAGCAGCTGGGGACTGGCGGGGGCAGGATATGGCTACACCTTC.

The V and J genes are TRBV7-8 and TRBJ2-7, with 11 bases aligning to TRBD2. The CDR3 extends over 16 amino acids. V lost 5 bases and J lost 3; bases outside the gene matches: 9. CDR1 and CDR2 (germline): SGHVS, FQNEAQ. CDR3 in amino acids: CASSAASGGFFYEQYV. CDR3 DNA sequence: TGTGCCAGCAGCGCCGCTAGCGGGGGGTTCTTCTACGAGCAGTACGTC.

The rearrangement uses TRBV5-1 and TRBJ1-1; TRBD1 matches 9 bases. The CDR3 is made up of 14 amino acids. Germline CDR1 is SGHRS and CDR2 is YFSETQ. J was trimmed by 5 bases and V by 4 bases; bases with no gene match: 6. This CDR3 reads CASSPRDRVTEAFF. Here the CDR3 DNA reads TGCGCCAGCAGCCCTCGGGACAGGGTAACTGAAGCTTTCTTT.

This clone was picked up one time. V usage is TRBV15 and J usage is TRBJ2-2; perhaps TRBD2 as D (5 bases). The CDR3 is 14 residues long. V dropped 5 bases and J dropped 5 bases, with 12 bases sitting between them. The germline CDR1 and CDR2 sequences are LNHNV and YYDKDF (reference sequence). CDR3 in DNA: TGTGCCACCAGCGTCCGGGAACCTACCGGGGAGCTGTTTTTT. It yields the protein CATSVREPTGELFF.

The V and J genes are TRBV14 and TRBJ2-5; 9 bases agree with TRBD2. CDR1 and CDR2 from the germline V gene are SGHDN and FVKESK. V trimming: 5 bases; J trimming: 1 base; junction bases outside the gene matches: 20. The CDR3 runs to 20 residues. The CDR3: CASSTLTLLAGPSFQETQYF. For the CDR3, the DNA is TGTGCCAGCAGCACCCTAACCCTACTAGCGGGTCCTTCCTTCCAAGAGACCCAGTACTTC.

The CDR3: CASSSGQGNTGELFF. CDR3 nucleotide sequence: TGTGCCAGCAGTTCGGGACAGGGAAACACCGGGGAGCTGTTTTTT. This chain links TRBV27 with TRBJ2-2; 9 bases fit TRBD1. CDR3 size: 15 residues. Germline V gene data show CDR1 as MNHEY and CDR2 as SMNVEV (reference sequence). The junction had 2 bases not matched to a gene; V was cut back by 4 bases and J by 2 bases.

This chain connects TRBV29-1 to TRBJ1-2; 7 bases fit TRBD1. The V segment lost 8 bases and the J segment 6 bases; nucleotides outside the gene matches: 9. The CDR3 contains 12 residues. The germline CDR1 and CDR2 sequences are SQVTM and ANQGSEA. Here the CDR3 DNA reads TGCAGCTCTCCTGGGCAGGGGGATGGCTACACCTTC. It codes for CSSPGQGDGYTF. The full variable domain, its missing parts supplied by reference TRBV29-1 and TRBJ1-2, is SAVISQKPSRDICQRGTSLTIQCQVDSQVTMMFWYRQQPGQSLTLIATANQGSEATYESGFVIDKFPISRPNLTFSTLTVSNMSPEDSSIYLCSSPGQGDGYTFGSGTRLTVV.